One sample yielded the 15 T cell receptor beta chains listed below, sequenced in a study of blood T cell repertoires in COVID-19. Libraries were prepared by immunoSEQ multiplex PCR; TCRdb keeps only in-frame clonotypes and omits some of them. The data show about 270,000 clones, 85% to 95% seen once. The source material was PBMCs or T cells enriched from blood (not recorded which). These receptors were taken from a middle-aged man who had been exposed to COVID-19.

The chain has TRBV5-5 and TRBJ2-7, with a tentative D call TRBD1 (5 bases). The CDR3 sequence is 15 residues long. Germline V gene lookup returns CDR1 SGHKS and CDR2 YYEKEE (reference sequence). The V end was cut by 4 bases, the J end by 2 bases, with 16 bases between. The CDR3, as DNA: TGTGCCAGCAGCGACTCCCGACAGAATCCCTACGAGCAGTACTTC. Protein sequence: CASSDSRQNPYEQYF.

The V call is TRBV19, the J call TRBJ1-1; tentative D call: TRBD1 (6 bases). V lost 6 bases and J lost 5, with 13 bases in between. This CDR3 has 13 amino acids. Per germline, CDR1 LNHDA and CDR2 SQIVND (reference sequence). As DNA, the CDR3 is TGTGCCAGTAGCAAGGAGAGGGGGACTGAAGCTTTCTTT. This codes for CASSKERGTEAFF.

The chain is built from TRBV6-1 and TRBJ1-5, with D unclear. The CDR3 spans 14 residues. The V gene's germline CDR1 is MNHNS and CDR2 SASEGT. V was cut by 3 bases and J by 5 bases, with 11 bases left in between. The CDR3 region has the DNA TGTGCCAGCAGTGAGTCTATATTCGATCAGCCCCAGCATTTT. It translates to CASSESIFDQPQHF.

J is TRBJ1-5 and V is TRBV2, with 9 positions matching TRBD1. Germline-derived CDR1 and CDR2 are SNHLY and FYNNEI. V was pared by 6 bases and J by 7 bases, with 13 bases of the junction left unmatched. CDR3 length equals 16 residues. DNA of the CDR3: TGTGCCAGCAGACCAAGACCCGGACAGGGGAACCAGCCCCAGCATTTT. The encoded protein is CASRPRPGQGNQPQHF.

The J gene is TRBJ1-6, the V gene TRBV11-3, with 8 bases matching TRBD1. This CDR3 comprises 15 residues. V dropped 5 bases and J dropped 10; count of bases not matched to a gene: 10. Per the germline V gene, CDR1 is SGHNT and CDR2 is YENEEA. The CDR3 DNA sequence: TGTGCCAGCAGCCGAGGACGACAGGGGCGATCACCCCTCCACTTT. It is translated as CASSRGRQGRSPLHF.

J is TRBJ1-3 and V is TRBV7-2; D is perhaps TRBD1 (6 bases). Germline V gene data show CDR1 as SGHTA and CDR2 as FQGNSA. Trimming took 5 bases from V and 0 from J, leaving 14 bases between them. This CDR3 comprises 16 residues. The CDR3: CASSADSLSSGNTIYF. As DNA, the CDR3 is TGTGCCAGCAGCGCGGACAGTCTAAGCTCTGGAAACACCATATATTTT.

This rearrangement joins TRBV5-1 to TRBJ2-3, with 12 bases that match TRBD2. J lost 3 bases, V lost 5 bases, and 7 bases had no gene match. From germline, CDR1 is SGHRS and CDR2 YFSETQ. The CDR3 loop spans 16 amino acids. The CDR3: CASRDGLAGSTDTQYF. The CDR3 DNA sequence: TGCGCCAGCAGAGACGGACTAGCGGGATCAACAGATACGCAGTATTTT. Full variable domain (remainder filled in from reference TRBV5-1 and TRBJ2-3): KAGVTQTPRYLIKTRGQQVTLSCSPISGHRSVSWYQQTPGQGLQFLFEYFSETQRNKGNFPGRFSGRQFSNSRSEMNVSTLELGDSALYLCASRDGLAGSTDTQYFGPGTRLTVL.

The J gene is TRBJ1-1, the V gene TRBV30; the D is unclear. V was cut by 2 bases and J by 1 base, with 11 bases left in between. CDR1 and CDR2 (germline): GTSNPN, SVGIG (reference sequence). This CDR3 has 14 amino acids. The CDR3 bases are TGTGCCTGGAGTCCGACTACAACGAACACTGAAGCTTTCTTT. It is translated as CAWSPTTTNTEAFF. The full variable domain, in which reference TRBV30 and TRBJ1-1 provide the parts outside the CDR3, is SQTIHQWPATLVQPVGSPLSLECTVEGTSNPNLYWYRQAAGRGLQLLFYSVGIGQISSEVPQNLSASRPQDRQFILSSKKLLLSDSGFYLCAWSPTTTNTEAFFGQGTRLTVV.

This sequence joins TRBV4-1 and TRBJ2-1; maybe TRBD2 (6 bases). CDR3 length: 16 residues. Between the trimmed V and J ends, which lost 4 bases and 5 bases, there was a span of 18 bases. The germline CDR1 and CDR2 sequences are MGHRA and YSYEKL. This CDR3 reads CASSPGVRSGHNEQFF. CDR3 in DNA: TGCGCCAGCAGCCCGGGGGTCAGGAGCGGCCACAATGAGCAGTTCTTC.

CDR3 loop: CASRNTRSLTDTQYF. In nucleotides, the CDR3 is TGTGCCAGCAGAAACACCCGCTCTCTCACAGATACGCAGTATTTT. The chain joins TRBV6-4 to TRBJ2-3, with D uncertain. The V end was cut by 6 bases, the J end by 2 bases, with 15 bases between. The CDR3 totals 15 residues. From germline, CDR1 is MRHNA and CDR2 SNTAGT.

The genes are TRBV15 and TRBJ1-2, with a weak D call TRBD1 (5 bases). The V and J ends lost 0 bases and 0 bases respectively, with 11 bases between them. The CDR3 loop spans 16 amino acids. Germline CDR1 and CDR2: LNHNV and YYDKDF (reference sequence). CDR3 DNA sequence: TGTGCCACCAGCAGAGACGTGGGGCTCTCTAACTATGGCTACACCTTC. This encodes CATSRDVGLSNYGYTF. Combining the CDR3 with reference TRBV15 and TRBJ1-2 gives the whole variable domain DAMVIQNPRYQVTQFGKPVTLSCSQTLNHNVMYWYQQKSSQAPKLLFHYYDKDFNNEADTPDNFQSRRPNTSFCFLDIRSPGLGDTAMYLCATSRDVGLSNYGYTFGSGTRLTVV.

This clone was seen only once. This rearrangement joins TRBV6-1 to TRBJ1-4; the D gene is possibly TRBD1 (6 bases). The CDR3 is 10 amino acids. From germline, CDR1 is MNHNS and CDR2 SASEGT. The germline V and J ends were trimmed by 3 bases and 17 bases, with 10 bases remaining between them. The CDR3 loop is CASSETGLFF. The CDR3 nucleotides read TGTGCCAGCAGTGAGACAGGTCTCTTTTTT.

The genes are TRBV9 and TRBJ2-5; D is unresolved. Looked up from germline, CDR1 is SGDLS and CDR2 is YYNGEE. The V end lost 4 bases, the J end lost 1 base, and 5 bases lay between the germline ends. The CDR3 runs to 12 residues. The DNA for the CDR3 is TGTGCCAGCAGCCCCGGCCAAGAGACCCAGTACTTC. Translating gives CASSPGQETQYF.

The chain carries TRBV30 and TRBJ1-2; D is uncertain. With 0 bases removed from V and 5 bases from J, the gap between germline ends came to 13 bases. CDR1 is GTSNPN, CDR2 SVGIG, per germline (reference sequence). This CDR3 contains 14 residues. CDR3 residues: CAWSVGRVPYGYTF. DNA for the CDR3: TGTGCCTGGAGTGTAGGGAGGGTGCCTTATGGCTACACCTTC.

CDR3 loop: CSVPDRGGDTQYF. CDR3 in DNA: TGCAGCGTTCCTGACAGGGGAGGGGATACGCAGTATTTT. This chain joins TRBV29-1 and TRBJ2-3; tentatively, D is TRBD1 (8 bases). The ends were cut back, 5 bases at V and 6 bases at J, with 15 bases in the middle. The CDR3 has 13 amino acids. Germline CDR1 is SQVTM and CDR2 is ANQGSEA.